Below are 5 T cell receptor beta chains sequenced from a single sample in a study of OX40 agonist ivuxolimab in advanced cancers. Using immunoSEQ multiplex PCR, the repertoire was profiled, and TCRdb retains in-frame clones only, with some absent. The sample contains about 38,000 clones, roughly 85% of which appear only once. The input for sequencing was CD4+ or CD8+ T cells sorted from blood, taken in a trial of the OX40 agonist ivuxolimab. The receptor source for this set is an adult with an advanced solid tumor such as melanoma, head and neck, liver or kidney cancer.

The chain is built from TRBV6-5 and TRBJ2-7, with D perhaps assigned TRBD1 or TRBD2 (5 bases each). This CDR3 region has 16 residues. V was pared by 2 bases and J by 0 bases, with 14 bases between. Germline V gives CDR1 MNHEY, CDR2 SVGAGI. CDR3: CASSYASGRSSYEQYF. CDR3 bases: TGTGCCAGCAGTTACGCGTCAGGGAGAAGCTCCTACGAGCAGTACTTC.

J is TRBJ2-2 and V is TRBV5-1; no reliable D call. Germline values: CDR1 SGHRS, CDR2 YFSETQ. The CDR3 spans 13 residues. V lost 7 bases and J lost 5, with 12 bases in between. CDR3 nucleotides: TGCGCCAGCGGATATGGAAATACCGGGGAGCTGTTTTTT. It translates to CASGYGNTGELFF.

This clone was detected a few times. J is TRBJ2-7 and V is TRBV5-1; TRBD1 matches 9 bases. The ends lost 0 bases at V and 0 bases at J; junction bases unmatched: 4. CDR3 length: 16 residues. Germline V CDR1 and CDR2: SGHRS, YFSETQ. The CDR3 DNA follows: TGCGCCAGCAGCTTGGGGGGGACAGGGAGCTCCTACGAGCAGTACTTC. Its translation: CASSLGGTGSSYEQYF.

This clone has just a few counts. The V gene is TRBV5-1, the J gene TRBJ2-1; the D gene is possibly TRBD1 (6 bases). CDR1 and CDR2 from the germline V gene are SGHRS and YFSETQ. This CDR3 has 15 residues. V lost 1 base and J lost 1, with 9 bases in between. This CDR3 is CASSLQGSSYNEQFF. DNA for the CDR3: TGCGCCAGCAGCTTGCAGGGGTCTTCCTACAATGAGCAGTTCTTC.

J is TRBJ2-6 and V is TRBV5-1; D possibly uses TRBD1 or TRBD2 (5 bases each). Between the trimmed V and J ends, which lost 3 bases and 0 bases, there was a span of 7 bases. The CDR3 contains 15 residues. Germline V gene data show CDR1 as SGHRS and CDR2 as YFSETQ. In DNA form, the CDR3 reads TGCGCCAGCAGCTGGGACCCCTCTGGGGCCAACGTCCTGACTTTC. Its protein is CASSWDPSGANVLTF.